In this sample, the clone carrying this T cell receptor (beta chain) turned up a few times. What it binds is not known. This entry comes from a study of regulatory T cells in long-lasting Graves disease. Trimming took 5 bases from V and 5 from J, leaving 10 bases between them. CDR1 and CDR2 (germline): MNHEY, SMNVEV (reference sequence). The CDR3 consists of 12 residues. Time point specified: newly diagnosed GD, antithyroid drugs for less than 3 months. TCR sequences were obtained from RNA taken from PBMCs. Arm-PCR of CDR3 regions and iRepertoire HTBI primers were the basis on which TCR beta libraries were built. Each CDR3 protein is one row after TCRdb ran MiXCR on the multiplex PCR reads. The table records 450,000 to 500,000 distinct CDR3 sequences, around 16% of them present only once. General study results and limits: Public clonotype sharing was higher in persistent than newly diagnosed patients.

These data also featured in a second study, about T cells in Graves' hyperthyroidism and ophthalmopathy.

The input for sequencing was peripheral blood mononuclear cells (PBMCs), taken at new diagnosis, from a patient treated with antithyroid drugs. The chain combines TRBV27 with TRBJ2-7, with a tentative D call TRBD1 (5 bases). The sequence was obtained from a middle-aged man with Graves disease. Here the CDR3 reads CASSPKGDEQYF. DNA for the CDR3: TGTGCCAGCAGTCCGAAAGGGGACGAGCAGTACTTC.